The 28 T cell receptor beta chains listed next were all sequenced from one sample in a study of blood T cell repertoires in COVID-19. TCRdb's table, derived via immunoSEQ multiplex PCR, lists solely in-frame clones and lacks some. This table has roughly 98,000 clones, roughly 77% appearing once. The specimen sequenced was peripheral blood. All receptors derive from a human donor in a cohort sampled during active COVID-19.

The gene calls are TRBV28 and TRBJ2-1; the D gene is possibly TRBD2 (7 bases). Trimming removed 9 bases from V and 0 bases from J, with 12 bases in between. The CDR3 loop spans 14 amino acids. Germline V gene lookup returns CDR1 MDHEN and CDR2 SYDVKM. For the CDR3, the DNA is TGTGCCAGTTTCGGGGGGCCCTCCTACAATGAGCAGTTCTTC. Protein sequence: CASFGGPSYNEQFF.

The chain uses TRBV7-2 and TRBJ2-1, with 10 nucleotides matching TRBD1. Germline V gene sequence: CDR1 SGHTA, CDR2 FQGNSA. This CDR3 has 16 amino acids. V was clipped by 5 bases and J by 7 bases; unmatched bases: 11. Here the CDR3 reads CASSVSSDRGRNEQFF. The DNA for the CDR3 is TGTGCCAGCAGCGTGTCGTCTGACAGGGGGCGAAATGAGCAGTTCTTC. The full variable domain, in which reference TRBV7-2 and TRBJ2-1 provide the parts outside the CDR3, is GAGVSQSPSNKVTEKGKDVELRCDPISGHTALYWYRQSLGQGLEFLIYFQGNSAPDKSGLPSDRFSAERTGGSVSTLTIQRTQQEDSAVYLCASSVSSDRGRNEQFFGPGTRLTVL.

The table lists this clone with a count of one. This rearrangement joins TRBV7-2 to TRBJ2-5, with 10 bases lining up with TRBD1. CDR3 length: 15 amino acids. Germline values: CDR1 SGHTA, CDR2 FQGNSA. V shed 5 bases and J 5 bases; nucleotides not matched to a gene: 8. The CDR3 DNA reads as TGTGCCAGCAGCGCCAGTGGACAGGGGGGGGAGACCCAGTACTTC. It specifies CASSASGQGGETQYF.

V usage is TRBV27 and J usage is TRBJ1-2; D possibly corresponds to TRBD1 (5 bases). This CDR3 region has 13 residues. Germline loops: CDR1 MNHEY, CDR2 SMNVEV (reference sequence). Trimming took 3 bases from V and 4 from J, leaving 9 bases between them. The CDR3 spells CASSLGRLYGYTF. Written as DNA, the CDR3 is TGTGCCAGCAGTTTGGGGCGGCTCTATGGCTACACCTTC.

V is TRBV5-4 and J is TRBJ1-1; 8 nucleotides match TRBD1. The CDR3 spans 14 residues. The germline V gene encodes CDR1 SGHNT and CDR2 YYREEE (reference sequence). The junction had 3 bases not matched to a gene; V was cut back by 0 bases and J by 5 bases. The CDR3: CASSLEQGETEAFF. The CDR3 nucleotides are TGTGCCAGCAGCTTGGAACAGGGGGAAACTGAAGCTTTCTTT. Variable domain in full (rest from reference TRBV5-4 and TRBJ1-1): ETGVTQSPTHLIKTRGQQVTLRCSSQSGHNTVSWYQQALGQGPQFIFQYYREEENGRGNFPPRFSGLQFPNYSSELNVNALELDDSALYLCASSLEQGETEAFFGQGTRLTVV.

This chain joins TRBV19 and TRBJ1-1; 8 nucleotides match TRBD1. This CDR3 is 13 amino acids long. With V trimmed by 7 bases and J by 1 base, 2 bases remained unmatched. The germline V gene has CDR1 LNHDA and CDR2 SQIVND (reference sequence). The CDR3 is CASNQGANTEAFF. The CDR3 nucleotides read TGTGCCAGTAACCAGGGGGCGAACACTGAAGCTTTCTTT.

The V call is TRBV2, the J call TRBJ2-1; 7 bases are a match to TRBD1. From germline, CDR1 is SNHLY and CDR2 FYNNEI. The CDR3 has 15 residues. V shed 0 bases and J 6 bases; nucleotides not matched to a gene: 5. This CDR3 reads CASSEAGRQGNEQFF. For the CDR3, the DNA is TGTGCCAGCAGTGAAGCGGGACGACAGGGCAATGAGCAGTTCTTC.

This rearrangement joins TRBV28 to TRBJ2-7; tentative D call: TRBD1 (6 bases). With 6 bases removed from V and 0 bases from J, the gap between germline ends came to 12 bases. CDR3 size: 14 residues. Germline CDR1 reads MDHEN; CDR2 reads SYDVKM. The CDR3 protein is CASRTQGISYEQYF. CDR3 sequence (DNA): TGTGCCAGCAGAACTCAGGGGATCTCCTACGAGCAGTACTTC.

V usage is TRBV15 and J usage is TRBJ2-3, with D possibly TRBD1 on 5 matching bases. Germline-derived CDR1 and CDR2 are LNHNV and YYDKDF (reference sequence). This CDR3 has 16 amino acids. Trimming stripped 0 bases from V and 2 bases from J, with 12 bases between. This CDR3 is CATSRDLRTPTDTQYF. The CDR3 coding sequence is TGTGCCACCAGCAGAGATCTCAGGACACCCACAGATACGCAGTATTTT.

This sequence joins TRBV25-1 and TRBJ1-2, with D perhaps TRBD1 (5 bases). The CDR3 is 14 residues long. Trimming left V 4 bases short and J 5 bases short, with 14 bases between. Germline V gene data show CDR1 as MGHDK and CDR2 as SYGVNS. The CDR3 is CASSVGPREYGYTF. The CDR3 DNA sequence: TGTGCCAGCAGTGTCGGACCCAGGGAATATGGCTACACCTTC.

The chain links TRBV4-1 to TRBJ1-3, with TRBD1 identical over 7 bases. Trimming cost V 4 bases and J 0 bases; bases outside gene matches: 6. In germline, CDR1 is MGHRA, CDR2 YSYEKL. This CDR3 is 16 amino acids long. This CDR3 is CASSPRDSFSGNTIYF. The CDR3 nucleotides read TGCGCCAGCAGCCCCCGGGACAGTTTCTCTGGAAACACCATATATTTT.

CDR3 in amino acids: CASSDSDRGYGYTF. The CDR3 DNA reads TGCGCCAGCAGCGACTCCGACAGGGGTTATGGCTACACCTTC. V gene TRBV5-1 combines with J gene TRBJ1-2, with TRBD1 identical over 8 bases. The V gene's germline CDR1 is SGHRS and CDR2 YFSETQ. J was trimmed by 5 bases and V by 4 bases; bases with no gene match: 7. This CDR3 contains 14 residues.

The chain carries TRBV10-3 and TRBJ2-1; TRBD2 matches at 10 bases. This CDR3 comprises 16 residues. Losses at the gene ends were 3 bases for V and 7 bases for J; bases not matched to a gene: 9. CDR1 is ENHRY, CDR2 SYGVKD, per germline. The CDR3 DNA follows: TGTGCCATCAGTGAAGGGACTAGCGACCATCGAAATGAGCAGTTCTTC. It yields the protein CAISEGTSDHRNEQFF.

A single count supports this clone. The rearrangement links TRBV5-1 to TRBJ2-2; 10 bases fit TRBD1. Germline V gene sequence: CDR1 SGHRS, CDR2 YFSETQ. V gave up 4 bases and J gave up 1 base; unmatched junction bases: 4. The CDR3 length is 16 residues. The CDR3 DNA follows: TGCGCCAGCAGCGTGCGGGACAGGGGGAACACCGGGGAGCTGTTTTTT. Amino acids: CASSVRDRGNTGELFF. Full variable domain (rest looked up from reference TRBV5-1 and TRBJ2-2): KAGVTQTPRYLIKTRGQQVTLSCSPISGHRSVSWYQQTPGQGLQFLFEYFSETQRNKGNFPGRFSGRQFSNSRSEMNVSTLELGDSALYLCASSVRDRGNTGELFFGEGSRLTVL.

This chain uses TRBV27 with TRBJ1-6, with D unclear. The CDR3 contains 20 residues. V shed 3 bases and J shed 8 bases, with 29 bases lying between them. Germline V gene sequence: CDR1 MNHEY, CDR2 SMNVEV (reference sequence). The CDR3 loop reads CASSFTPSRPGIGVYSPLHF. The CDR3 nucleotides read TGTGCCAGCAGTTTCACCCCTAGTCGGCCGGGTATCGGGGTTTATTCACCCCTCCACTTT.

V is TRBV27 and J is TRBJ1-4; D remains ambiguous. Between the trimmed V and J ends, which lost 4 bases and 7 bases, there was a span of 10 bases. The CDR3 has 13 amino acids. In germline, CDR1 is MNHEY, CDR2 SMNVEV (reference sequence). CDR3 sequence reads: CASSSSGAEKLFF. The DNA for the CDR3 is TGTGCCAGCAGTTCGTCGGGTGCTGAAAAACTGTTTTTT.

The rearrangement links TRBV9 to TRBJ2-1, with TRBD2 matching over 10 bases. Germline CDR1 and CDR2: SGDLS and YYNGEE. Trimming removed 4 bases from V and 6 bases from J; junction bases left unmatched: 7. The CDR3 runs to 15 residues. For the CDR3, the DNA is TGTGCCAGCAGCCCTTGGGCTAGCGGGGGCAATGAGCAGTTCTTC. Residues: CASSPWASGGNEQFF.

The gene calls are TRBV5-1 and TRBJ2-1, with D perhaps matching TRBD1 (5 bases). CDR3 length equals 15 residues. Trimming removed 0 bases at V and 4 bases at J, with 11 bases between. Per germline, CDR1 SGHRS and CDR2 YFSETQ. DNA for the CDR3: TGCGCCAGCAGCTTGGTGGCAGGGCCATACAATGAGCAGTTCTTC. It specifies CASSLVAGPYNEQFF.

This chain links TRBV24-1 with TRBJ2-5, with 7 bases that match TRBD2. There are 14 residues in the CDR3. Germline V gene data show CDR1 as KGHDR and CDR2 as SFDVKD. V shed 3 bases, J shed 1 base, and the junction held 1 base outside the gene matches. The CDR3 DNA reads TGTGCCACCAGTGATGGGGGGGTCCAAGAGACCCAGTACTTC. It codes for CATSDGGVQETQYF.

The rearrangement joins TRBV7-9 to TRBJ1-1; no definite D call. Germline CDR1 SEHNR, CDR2 FQNEAQ (reference sequence). CDR3 length: 13 residues. V gave up 5 bases and J gave up 1 base, with 8 bases separating them. The CDR3 spells CASSPSQNTEAFF. CDR3 DNA: TGTGCCAGCAGCCCCTCACAGAACACTGAAGCTTTCTTT.

This clone appeared a single time. The chain couples TRBV29-1 to TRBJ2-1; 10 bases agree with TRBD2. Germline CDR1 SQVTM, CDR2 ANQGSEA. V lost 6 bases to trimming and J lost 1 base; unmatched junction nucleotides: 6. The CDR3 loop spans 15 amino acids. CDR3 loop: CSVGVAGGSYNEQFF. Written as DNA, the CDR3 is TGCAGCGTGGGGGTAGCGGGGGGTTCCTACAATGAGCAGTTCTTC.

This chain links TRBV6-5 with TRBJ1-5; D is ambiguous. There are 13 residues in the CDR3. Trimming stripped 6 bases from V and 0 bases from J, with 6 bases between. CDR1 is MNHEY and CDR2 is SVGAGI in the germline V gene. The CDR3 DNA is TGTGCCAGCAGCCAGATTAGCAATCAGCCCCAGCATTTT. This codes for CASSQISNQPQHF.

This CDR3 is CASSPHPTGTYEQYF. The DNA of the CDR3 is TGTGCCAGCAGCCCCCACCCGACAGGGACATACGAGCAGTACTTC. V gene TRBV9 combines with J gene TRBJ2-7; 7 bases are a match to TRBD1. In germline, CDR1 is SGDLS, CDR2 YYNGEE. The CDR3 is made up of 15 amino acids. J was trimmed by 4 bases and V by 4 bases; bases with no gene match: 11.

The chain couples TRBV19 to TRBJ2-7; a possible D gene is TRBD1 (6 bases). Looked up from germline, CDR1 is LNHDA and CDR2 is SQIVND (reference sequence). This CDR3 spans 15 amino acids. Trimming took off 4 bases at V and 3 bases at J, with 16 bases between the two ends. Written as DNA, the CDR3 is TGTGCCAGTAGTACTCGGAGAGGGGGTAGCTACGAGCAGTACTTC. This translates into CASSTRRGGSYEQYF.

This sequence joins TRBV2 and TRBJ2-1; D is unresolved. Germline CDR1 is SNHLY and CDR2 is FYNNEI. CDR3 length equals 14 residues. Deletions cut 6 bases from V and 1 base from J, with 10 bases between. The CDR3 sequence: CASRTSPSYNEQFF. As DNA, the CDR3 is TGTGCCAGCAGGACTTCCCCGTCCTACAATGAGCAGTTCTTC. Drawing the rest from reference TRBV2 and TRBJ2-1, the complete variable domain is EPEVTQTPSHQVTQMGQEVILRCVPISNHLYFYWYRQILGQKVEFLVSFYNNEISEKSEIFDDQFSVERPDGSNFTLKIRSTKLEDSAMYFCASRTSPSYNEQFFGPGTRLTVL.

The chain joins TRBV16 to TRBJ2-5; D is perhaps TRBD1 (5 bases). The V gene lost 3 bases and the J gene lost 5 bases, with 13 bases spanning the gap. This CDR3 spans 14 amino acids. Germline CDR1 and CDR2: KGHSY and FQNENV. In nucleotides, the CDR3 is TGTGCCAGCAGCCAGCCAGACAGTAGGGAGACCCAGTACTTC. Its protein product is CASSQPDSRETQYF.

The chain is built from TRBV5-1 and TRBJ1-1; 10 positions match TRBD1. Germline CDR1 is SGHRS and CDR2 is YFSETQ. After removal of 4 bases from V and 4 bases from J, the junction contained 4 bases not matched to a gene. The length of the CDR3 is 14 residues. In DNA, the CDR3 is TGCGCCAGCAGCGGACAGGGGGTTGGCACTGAAGCTTTCTTT. Protein sequence: CASSGQGVGTEAFF.

The rearrangement uses TRBV5-4 and TRBJ2-7; 9 positions agree with TRBD1. V trimming: 0 bases; J trimming: 4 bases; junction bases outside the gene matches: 17. Germline V gene data show CDR1 as SGHNT and CDR2 as YYREEE (reference sequence). CDR3 length: 19 residues. CDR3: CASSLGGTGSPSILYEQYF. The CDR3 coding sequence is TGTGCCAGCAGCTTGGGTGGGACAGGGTCCCCATCTATTCTATACGAGCAGTACTTC.